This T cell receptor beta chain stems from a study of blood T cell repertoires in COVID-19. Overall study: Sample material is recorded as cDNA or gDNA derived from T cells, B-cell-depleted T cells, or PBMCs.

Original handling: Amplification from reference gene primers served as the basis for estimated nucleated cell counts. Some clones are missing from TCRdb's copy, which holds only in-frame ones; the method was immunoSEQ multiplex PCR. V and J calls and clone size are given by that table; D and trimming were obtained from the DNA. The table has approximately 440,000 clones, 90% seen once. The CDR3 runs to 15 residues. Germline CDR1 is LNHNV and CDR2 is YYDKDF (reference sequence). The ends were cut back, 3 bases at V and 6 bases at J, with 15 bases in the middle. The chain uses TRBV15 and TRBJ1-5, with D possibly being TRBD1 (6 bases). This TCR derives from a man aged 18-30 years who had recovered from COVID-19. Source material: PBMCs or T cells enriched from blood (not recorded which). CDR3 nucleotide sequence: TGTGCCACCAGCAGCAACGCCAGGGGTGCTCAGCCCCAGCATTTT. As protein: CATSSNARGAQPQHF.